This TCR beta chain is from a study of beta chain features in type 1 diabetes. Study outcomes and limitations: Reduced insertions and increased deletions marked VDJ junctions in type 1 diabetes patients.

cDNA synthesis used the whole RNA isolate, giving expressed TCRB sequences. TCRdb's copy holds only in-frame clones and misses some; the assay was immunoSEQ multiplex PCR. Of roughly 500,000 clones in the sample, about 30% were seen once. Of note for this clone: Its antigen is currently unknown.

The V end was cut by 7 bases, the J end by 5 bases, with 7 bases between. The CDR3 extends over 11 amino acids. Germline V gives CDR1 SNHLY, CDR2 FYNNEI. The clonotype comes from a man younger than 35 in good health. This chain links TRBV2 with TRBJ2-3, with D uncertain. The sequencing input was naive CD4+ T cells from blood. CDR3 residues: CASIMGDTQYF. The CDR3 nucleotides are TGTGCCAGCATTATGGGAGATACGCAGTATTTT.